This T cell receptor (beta chain) was captured in a study of blood T cell repertoires in COVID-19. Profiling relied on immunoSEQ multiplex PCR, and the TCRdb table lists in-frame clones only, not all of them. The sample lists 120,000 or so clones, about 80% occurring once. The sequence was obtained from a man between 40 and 49 years old with active or convalescent COVID-19. The specimen was peripheral blood.

The CDR3 nucleotides read TGTGCCAGCAGCCAAGAGGTAGTGTGGGAGACCCAGTACTTC. This gives the protein CASSQEVVWETQYF. The V call is TRBV3-1 (or the pseudogene TRBV3-2), the J call TRBJ2-5; no reliable D call. Between the trimmed V and J ends, which lost 0 bases and 5 bases, there was a span of 10 bases. From germline, CDR1 is LGHDT and CDR2 YNNKEL (reference sequence). The CDR3 runs to 14 residues.